This T cell receptor (beta chain) is from a study of spatial heterogeneity in lung cancer. Looking at the study overall: Detected beta-chain sequences consistently exceeded alpha-chain sequences. Findings of the study overall: Coverage of tumor T cells was estimated at 7% to 8% for alpha chains and 12% to 15% for beta chains. Counts of expanded intratumoral alpha and beta TCRs tracked tumor mutation counts.

Per germline, CDR1 DFQATT and CDR2 SNEGSKA (reference sequence). This CDR3 has 14 amino acids. V gave up 0 bases and J gave up 8 bases, with 15 bases separating them. Every individual TCR cDNA molecule carried its own unique molecular identifier, which allowed correction of PCR and sequencing errors. Each CDR3 protein gets one entry after TCRdb re-called the 5' RACE reads with MiXCR. The sample holds 2,900 or so distinct CDR3 sequences, 4.5% to 6% seen once. Time point here: sample taken at primary tumor resection. Sample share makes this clonotype hyperexpanded. What it binds is not known. This beta chain was picked up by a library intended for alpha chains and is off target, so its count carries little meaning.

Sequenced here: lung tumor tissue, sampled at surgery. The TCR originated in a male donor with early-stage non-small cell lung cancer. The chain uses TRBV20-1 and TRBJ2-3; D is unresolved. CDR3: CSARDMARAATQYF. The CDR3 bases are TGCAGTGCTAGAGATATGGCCCGGGCGGCTACGCAGTATTTT.